The sequence of this T cell receptor (beta chain) was determined in a study of lymphopenia after photon versus proton radiotherapy. TCRdb's table, derived via immunoSEQ multiplex PCR, lists solely in-frame clones and lacks some. This table holds roughly 36,000 clones, roughly nine tenths found once. The receptor was isolated from a woman aged 50 to 60 with pancreatic cancer. This sample comprised peripheral blood, obtained from a patient treated with photon-based radiotherapy.

CDR3 protein: CASSPTGLATEAFF. The CDR3 nucleotides are TGTGCCAGTAGTCCGACAGGGTTGGCCACTGAAGCTTTCTTT. The chain uses TRBV19 and TRBJ1-1; 7 positions agree with TRBD1. CDR1 and CDR2 (germline): LNHDA, SQIVND (reference sequence). The CDR3 is 14 residues long. V lost 5 bases and J lost 4; bases outside the gene matches: 7.